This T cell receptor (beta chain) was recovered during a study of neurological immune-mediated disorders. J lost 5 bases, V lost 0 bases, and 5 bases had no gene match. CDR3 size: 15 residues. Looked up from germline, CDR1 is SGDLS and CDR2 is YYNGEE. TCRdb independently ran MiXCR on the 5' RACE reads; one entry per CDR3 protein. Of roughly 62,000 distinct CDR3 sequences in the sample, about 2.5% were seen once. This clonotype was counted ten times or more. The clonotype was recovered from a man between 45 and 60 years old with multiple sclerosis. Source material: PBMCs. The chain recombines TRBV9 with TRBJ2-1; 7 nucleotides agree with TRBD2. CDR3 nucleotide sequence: TGTGCCAGCAGCGTAGGGGCTAGCGGCGACAATGAGCAGTTCTTC. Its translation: CASSVGASGDNEQFF.